This TCR beta chain stems from a study of T-cell reconstitution after alpha-beta-depleted transplantation in children. This clonotype has a handful of counts. Its antigen is as yet unknown. Study-wide findings and caveats: T-cell counts and diversity at one year following transplant were attributed mainly to newly produced T cells.

Researchers prepared the TCRbeta library using unique molecular identifiers, the study reports. MiXCR, run by TCRdb on the PCR reads, gives a single entry per CDR3 protein. The sample comprises 80,000 or so distinct CDR3 sequences, around an eighth of which are singletons, and 25% to 35% rests with the top ten. Germline assignment: CDR1 SQVTM and CDR2 ANQGSEA. The V gene lost 4 bases and the J gene lost 6 bases, with 6 bases spanning the gap. This CDR3 spans 11 amino acids. The receptor was isolated from a male patient aged 2-9 years who had a stem cell transplant for acute lymphoblastic leukemia, so the T cells may come from the graft donor. Sequenced here: PBMCs, mostly from graft donor cells, sampled 180 days after TCRalphabeta/CD19-depleted stem cell transplant. This chain uses TRBV29-1 with TRBJ2-2; D gene unclear. The CDR3 region is CSVGGAGELFF. The CDR3 DNA reads TGCAGCGTTGGCGGCGCCGGGGAGCTGTTTTTT.